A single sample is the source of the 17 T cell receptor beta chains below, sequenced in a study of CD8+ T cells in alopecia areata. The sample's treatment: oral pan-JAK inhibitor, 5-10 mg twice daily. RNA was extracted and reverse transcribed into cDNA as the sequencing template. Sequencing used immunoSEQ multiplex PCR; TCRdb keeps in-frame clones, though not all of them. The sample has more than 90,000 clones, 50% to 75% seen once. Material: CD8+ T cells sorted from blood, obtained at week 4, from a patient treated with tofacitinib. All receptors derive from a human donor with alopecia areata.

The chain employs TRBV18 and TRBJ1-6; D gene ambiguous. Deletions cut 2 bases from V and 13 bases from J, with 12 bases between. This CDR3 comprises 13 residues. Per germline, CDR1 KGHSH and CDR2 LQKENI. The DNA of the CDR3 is TGTGCCAGCTCACCATTGGGCGCTCAGCCCCTCCACTTT. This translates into CASSPLGAQPLHF.

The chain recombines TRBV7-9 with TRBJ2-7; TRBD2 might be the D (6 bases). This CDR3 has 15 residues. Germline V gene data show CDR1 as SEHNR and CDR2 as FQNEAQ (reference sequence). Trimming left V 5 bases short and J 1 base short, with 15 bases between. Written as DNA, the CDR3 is TGTGCCAGCAGCCAGGAAGGCGGGGAGTCCTACGAGCAGTACTTC. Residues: CASSQEGGESYEQYF.

The chain's CDR3 is CSVKTPIRLDTQYF. In DNA form, the CDR3 reads TGCAGCGTCAAGACACCTATCAGACTGGATACGCAGTATTTT. The chain joins TRBV29-1 to TRBJ2-3, with D unresolved. Trimming left V 6 bases short and J 6 bases short, with 19 bases between. CDR3 length equals 14 residues. Germline V gives CDR1 SQVTM, CDR2 ANQGSEA.

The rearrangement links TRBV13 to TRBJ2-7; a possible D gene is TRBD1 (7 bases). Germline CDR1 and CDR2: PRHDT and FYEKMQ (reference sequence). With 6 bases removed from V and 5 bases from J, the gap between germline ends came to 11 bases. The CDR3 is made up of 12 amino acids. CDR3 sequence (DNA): TGTGCCAGCAGGGCGGGACAGAACGAGCAGTACTTC. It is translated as CASRAGQNEQYF.

CDR3 nucleotides: TGTGCCAGCAGTCAGTTAATACAGGGAGGAGGGGAGCAGTACTTC. Translating it yields CASSQLIQGGGEQYF. The chain recombines TRBV6-5 with TRBJ2-7; tentatively, D is TRBD1 or TRBD2 (6 bases each). The CDR3 contains 15 residues. Germline CDR1 reads MNHEY; CDR2 reads SVGAGI. Trimming took 5 bases from V and 7 from J, leaving 21 bases between them.

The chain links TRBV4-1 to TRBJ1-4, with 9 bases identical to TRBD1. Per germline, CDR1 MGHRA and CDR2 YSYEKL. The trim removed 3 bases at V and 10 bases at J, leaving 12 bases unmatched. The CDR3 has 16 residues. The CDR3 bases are TGCGCCAGCAGCCAGGCAAAGGGGGACAGGGTTGGAAAACTGTTTTTT. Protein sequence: CASSQAKGDRVGKLFF.

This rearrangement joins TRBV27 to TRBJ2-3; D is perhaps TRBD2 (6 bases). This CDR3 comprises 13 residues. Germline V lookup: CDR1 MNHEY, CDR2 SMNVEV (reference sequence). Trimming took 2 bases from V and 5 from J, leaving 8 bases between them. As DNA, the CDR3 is TGTGCCAGCAGTTTAATTAGCGGAGATACGCAGTATTTT. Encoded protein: CASSLISGDTQYF.

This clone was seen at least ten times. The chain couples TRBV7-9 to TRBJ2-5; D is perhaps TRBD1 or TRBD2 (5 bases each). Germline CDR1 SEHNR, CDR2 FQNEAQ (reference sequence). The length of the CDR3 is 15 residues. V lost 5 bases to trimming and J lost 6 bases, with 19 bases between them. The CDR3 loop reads CASSPTHGGLKTQYF. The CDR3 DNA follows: TGTGCCAGCAGCCCTACGCATGGGGGTTTGAAGACCCAGTACTTC.

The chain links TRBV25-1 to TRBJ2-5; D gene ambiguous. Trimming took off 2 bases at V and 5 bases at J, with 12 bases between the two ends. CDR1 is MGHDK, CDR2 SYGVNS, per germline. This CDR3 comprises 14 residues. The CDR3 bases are TGTGCCAGCAGTGAAGTGGGATCAGCGGAGACCCAGTACTTC. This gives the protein CASSEVGSAETQYF. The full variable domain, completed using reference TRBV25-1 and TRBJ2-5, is EADIYQTPRYLVIGTGKKITLECSQTMGHDKMYWYQQDPGMELHLIHYSYGVNSTEKGDLSSESTVSRIRTEHFPLTLESARPSHTSQYLCASSEVGSAETQYFGPGTRLLVL.

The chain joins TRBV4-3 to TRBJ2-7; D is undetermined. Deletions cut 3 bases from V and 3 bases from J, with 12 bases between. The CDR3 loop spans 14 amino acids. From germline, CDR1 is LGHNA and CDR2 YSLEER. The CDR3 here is CASSQDPTYYEQYF. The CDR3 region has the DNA TGCGCCAGCAGCCAGGACCCTACTTACTACGAGCAGTACTTC.

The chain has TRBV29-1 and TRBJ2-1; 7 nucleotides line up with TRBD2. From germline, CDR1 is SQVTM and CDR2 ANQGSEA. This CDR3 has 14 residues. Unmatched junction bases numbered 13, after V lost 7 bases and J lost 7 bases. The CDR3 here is CSGGSLAMGNEQFF. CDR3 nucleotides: TGCAGCGGCGGGAGCCTAGCTATGGGTAATGAGCAGTTCTTC.

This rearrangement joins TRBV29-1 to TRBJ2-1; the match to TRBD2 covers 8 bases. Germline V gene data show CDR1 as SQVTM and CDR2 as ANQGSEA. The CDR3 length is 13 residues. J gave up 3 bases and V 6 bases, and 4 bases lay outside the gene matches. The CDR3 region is CSVLTSGYNEQFF. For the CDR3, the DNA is TGCAGCGTCCTCACTAGCGGCTACAATGAGCAGTTCTTC.

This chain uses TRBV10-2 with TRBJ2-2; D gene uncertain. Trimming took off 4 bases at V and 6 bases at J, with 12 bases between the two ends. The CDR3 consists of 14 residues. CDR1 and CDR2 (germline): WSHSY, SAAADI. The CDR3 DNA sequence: TGCGCCAGCAGTGCTTGGCGAACCGCCGGGGAGCTGTTTTTT. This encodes CASSAWRTAGELFF.

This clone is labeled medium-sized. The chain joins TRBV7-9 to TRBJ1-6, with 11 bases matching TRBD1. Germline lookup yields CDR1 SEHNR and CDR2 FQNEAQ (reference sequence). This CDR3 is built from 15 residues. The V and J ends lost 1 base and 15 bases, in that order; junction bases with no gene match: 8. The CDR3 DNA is TGTGCCAGCAGCTTAGTTGGACAGGGGGCGCGACTCCTCCACTTT. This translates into CASSLVGQGARLLHF.

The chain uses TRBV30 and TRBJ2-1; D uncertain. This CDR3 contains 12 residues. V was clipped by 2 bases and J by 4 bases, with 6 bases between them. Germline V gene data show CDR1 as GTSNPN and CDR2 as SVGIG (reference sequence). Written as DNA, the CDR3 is TGTGCCTGGAGTATTGGGTACAATGAGCAGTTCTTC. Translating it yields CAWSIGYNEQFF. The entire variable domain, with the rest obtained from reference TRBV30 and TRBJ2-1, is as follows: SQTIHQWPATLVQPVGSPLSLECTVEGTSNPNLYWYRQAAGRGLQLLFYSVGIGQISSEVPQNLSASRPQDRQFILSSKKLLLSDSGFYLCAWSIGYNEQFFGPGTRLTVL.

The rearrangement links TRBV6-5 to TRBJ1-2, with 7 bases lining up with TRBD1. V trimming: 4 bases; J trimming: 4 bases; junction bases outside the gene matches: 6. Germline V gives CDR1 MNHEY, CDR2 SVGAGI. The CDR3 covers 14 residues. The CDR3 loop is CASSSGQAIYGYTF. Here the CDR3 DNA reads TGTGCCAGCAGTTCTGGACAGGCAATCTATGGCTACACCTTC.

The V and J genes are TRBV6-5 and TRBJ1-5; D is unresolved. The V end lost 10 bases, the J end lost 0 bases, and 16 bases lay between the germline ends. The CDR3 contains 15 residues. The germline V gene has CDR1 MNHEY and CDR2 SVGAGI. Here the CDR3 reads CAIGHTGYSNQPQHF. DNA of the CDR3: TGTGCCATCGGGCACACGGGCTATAGCAATCAGCCCCAGCATTTT.